One sample yielded the 25 T cell receptor beta chains listed below, sequenced in a study of T-cell memory formation after mild COVID-19. TCRdb reprocessed the 5' RACE reads via MiXCR and lists one record per CDR3 protein. The repertoire includes about 150,000 distinct CDR3 sequences, 10% to 15% of them detected once, and 3.3% sits in the top ten. Sequencing used PBMCs or a T cell subset sorted from them (not recorded which). The receptors here all came from a man between 18 and 35 years old who had mild COVID-19 (a few samples of this study predate the infection). Cell type and time point are not known.

This CDR3 reads CASSSGLAGRKTQYF. As DNA, the CDR3 is TGTGCCAGCAGCTCGGGACTAGCAGGGAGAAAGACCCAGTACTTC. The V call is TRBV7-3, the J call TRBJ2-5, with TRBD2 matching 9 bases. V gave up 4 bases and J gave up 6 bases; unmatched junction bases: 9. The length of the CDR3 is 15 residues. Looked up from germline, CDR1 is SGHTA and CDR2 is FQGTGA.

V is TRBV7-2 and J is TRBJ1-1; 7 bases are shared with TRBD1. Germline V lookup: CDR1 SGHTA, CDR2 FQGNSA. This CDR3 has 15 amino acids. The V segment lost 5 bases and the J segment 0 bases; nucleotides outside the gene matches: 6. The CDR3 loop is CASSLQGGMNTEAFF. Here the CDR3 DNA reads TGTGCCAGCAGCCTTCAGGGGGGAATGAACACTGAAGCTTTCTTT.

The J gene is TRBJ1-4, the V gene TRBV7-2; weak D call: TRBD1 (5 bases). The germline CDR1 and CDR2 sequences are SGHTA and FQGNSA. V was trimmed by 1 base and J by 8 bases, leaving 17 bases between them. This CDR3 is built from 16 residues. In DNA, the CDR3 is TGTGCCAGCAGCTTAGTAGGGGCCAGGGCCTTCGAAAAACTGTTTTTT. Encoded protein: CASSLVGARAFEKLFF. Variable domain in full (rest from reference TRBV7-2 and TRBJ1-4): GAGVSQSPSNKVTEKGKDVELRCDPISGHTALYWYRQSLGQGLEFLIYFQGNSAPDKSGLPSDRFSAERTGGSVSTLTIQRTQQEDSAVYLCASSLVGARAFEKLFFGSGTQLSVL.

This clonotype came up a few times. The chain employs TRBV2 and TRBJ2-1, with unresolved D. This CDR3 is built from 13 residues. Trimming cost V 6 bases and J 11 bases, with 17 bases left between them. From germline, CDR1 is SNHLY and CDR2 FYNNEI. The CDR3 DNA sequence: TGTGCCAGCAGGGACGAAACGTACAGTAAGCAGTTCTTC. It is translated as CASRDETYSKQFF.

This clonotype has only a few counts. This chain joins TRBV12-3 or TRBV12-4 and TRBJ2-1, with 10 nucleotides matching TRBD2. The CDR3 loop spans 15 amino acids. J was trimmed by 3 bases and V by 6 bases; bases with no gene match: 5. This chain's CDR3 is CASSKAGGGYNEQFF. CDR3 DNA sequence: TGTGCCAGCAGCAAAGCGGGGGGGGGCTACAATGAGCAGTTCTTC.

This clonotype appeared many times. The rearrangement links TRBV15 to TRBJ2-5; TRBD2 agrees at 9 bases. With V trimmed by 3 bases and J by 5 bases, 10 bases remained unmatched. Germline CDR1 reads LNHNV; CDR2 reads YYDKDF (reference sequence). CDR3 size: 16 residues. CDR3 in amino acids: CATSRAGTSRGETQYF. In DNA, the CDR3 is TGTGCCACCAGCAGGGCCGGGACTAGCCGGGGGGAGACCCAGTACTTC.

The V gene is TRBV5-1, the J gene TRBJ1-1; TRBD1 agrees at 9 bases. The germline gives CDR1 SGHRS, CDR2 YFSETQ. There are 14 residues in the CDR3. J lost 5 bases, V lost 6 bases, and 8 bases had no gene match. CDR3 DNA: TGCGCCAGCACCGTCGGACAGGGGACGACTGAAGCTTTCTTT. Translation: CASTVGQGTTEAFF.

This clonotype was recorded a few times. The rearrangement uses TRBV5-1 and TRBJ1-4; D is unresolved. This CDR3 comprises 13 residues. V was clipped by 4 bases and J by 4 bases, with 8 bases between them. CDR1 and CDR2 (germline): SGHRS, YFSETQ. The CDR3 reads CASSGQLNEKLFF. The CDR3 DNA reads as TGCGCCAGCAGCGGTCAGCTTAATGAAAAACTGTTTTTT.

The chain links TRBV19 to TRBJ2-3; D remains ambiguous. The germline gives CDR1 LNHDA, CDR2 SQIVND (reference sequence). There are 15 residues in the CDR3. The ends were cut back, 4 bases at V and 4 bases at J, with 15 bases in the middle. CDR3: CASSTRTAVPDTQYF. The CDR3 bases are TGTGCCAGTAGTACCAGGACCGCCGTCCCAGATACGCAGTATTTT.

The table lists this clonotype with a few counts. The chain combines TRBV7-3 with TRBJ2-3, with D possibly matching TRBD2 (5 bases). There are 13 residues in the CDR3. Germline V lookup: CDR1 SGHTA, CDR2 FQGTGA. The germline V and J ends were trimmed by 5 bases and 4 bases, with 10 bases remaining between them. CDR3 sequence reads: CASSQTTSDTQYF. The CDR3 coding sequence is TGTGCCAGCAGCCAGACTACATCAGATACGCAGTATTTT.

This clonotype was seen a handful of times. J is TRBJ2-5 and V is TRBV5-1, with D perhaps matching TRBD1 (6 bases). The CDR3 consists of 11 residues. CDR1 is SGHRS, CDR2 YFSETQ, per germline. V dropped 5 bases and J dropped 4 bases, with 6 bases sitting between them. In DNA form, the CDR3 reads TGCGCCAGCAGAGGGGGAGAGACCCAGTACTTC. It specifies CASRGGETQYF.

This clonotype was observed a few times. The V gene is TRBV23-1, the J gene TRBJ1-2, with D possibly matching TRBD1 (6 bases). TRBV23-1 is marked as an open reading frame, function uncertain. This CDR3 comprises 16 residues. The germline V and J ends were trimmed by 4 bases and 2 bases, with 17 bases remaining between them. The CDR3 DNA reads as TGCGCCAGCAGTCTCACGGCGCGCAGGGGCAACTATGGCTACACCTTC. It translates to CASSLTARRGNYGYTF.

In this sample, this clonotype turned up a few times. The V gene is TRBV4-3, the J gene TRBJ2-3, with D possibly TRBD2 on 7 matching bases. The ends were cut back, 5 bases at V and 2 bases at J, with 23 bases in the middle. The CDR3 spans 18 residues. Looked up from germline, CDR1 is LGHNA and CDR2 is YSLEER. The DNA for the CDR3 is TGCGCCAGCAGCGTTAAGACGGGGGGCTCGGCATACACAGATACGCAGTATTTT. It encodes CASSVKTGGSAYTDTQYF.

J is TRBJ1-6 and V is TRBV3-1; D is ambiguous. Germline lookup yields CDR1 LGHDT and CDR2 YNNKEL (reference sequence). This CDR3 contains 19 residues. The V gene lost 0 bases and the J gene lost 0 bases, with 15 bases spanning the gap. In DNA form, the CDR3 reads TGTGCCAGCAGCCAAGATCTCCCAGCTCGAAACTCCTATAATTCACCCCTCCACTTT. This gives the protein CASSQDLPARNSYNSPLHF.

This clonotype showed up just a few times. This sequence joins TRBV20-1 and TRBJ2-7, with D perhaps matching TRBD2 (6 bases). Germline assignment: CDR1 DFQATT and CDR2 SNEGSKA (reference sequence). V lost 0 bases and J lost 5, with 17 bases in between. The CDR3 consists of 15 residues. The CDR3 loop is CSARDGGQGSNEQYF. Here the CDR3 DNA reads TGCAGTGCTAGAGATGGAGGGCAGGGTAGTAACGAGCAGTACTTC.

This clonotype was found a few times. The chain combines TRBV28 with TRBJ2-3, with a possible D match to TRBD1 (10 bases). Germline V CDR1 and CDR2: MDHEN, SYDVKM. The CDR3 runs 19 residues. The V and J ends lost 6 bases and 6 bases respectively, with 31 bases between them. In DNA, the CDR3 is TGTGCCAGCAGCCCCCCGGGACAGGGGCTAGCGGGGCCAGGGGATACGCAGTATTTT. Its translation: CASSPPGQGLAGPGDTQYF.

J is TRBJ1-4 and V is TRBV7-9; D perhaps matches TRBD1 (5 bases). Deletions cut 2 bases from V and 6 bases from J, with 10 bases between. The germline V gene has CDR1 SEHNR and CDR2 FQNEAQ (reference sequence). The CDR3 is 14 amino acids. In DNA, the CDR3 is TGTGCCAGCAGCTTACAGGGCCCTTATGAAAAACTGTTTTTT. This sequence encodes CASSLQGPYEKLFF.

V usage is TRBV3-1 and J usage is TRBJ2-4; tentatively, D is TRBD2 (6 bases). CDR1 and CDR2 (germline): LGHDT, YNNKEL (reference sequence). The length of the CDR3 is 14 residues. V was cut by 6 bases and J by 8 bases, with 17 bases left in between. CDR3 sequence: CASSLRPTGDIQYF. DNA of the CDR3: TGTGCCAGCAGTCTCAGACCTACGGGGGACATTCAGTACTTC.

The chain employs TRBV5-1 and TRBJ2-7; no clear D gene. V was cut by 1 base and J by 3 bases, with 11 bases left in between. Per germline, CDR1 SGHRS and CDR2 YFSETQ. This CDR3 comprises 14 residues. For the CDR3, the DNA is TGCGCCAGCAGCTTGCCCTCGTCCGGCTACGAGCAGTACTTC. This sequence encodes CASSLPSSGYEQYF.

The chain links TRBV12-3 or TRBV12-4 to TRBJ2-3, with 7 bases fitting TRBD2. CDR3 length: 15 residues. After removal of 6 bases from V and 2 bases from J, the junction contained 8 bases not matched to a gene. The CDR3, as DNA: TGTGCCAGCAGCCTGTGGGCGGGAGACACAGATACGCAGTATTTT. Translating it yields CASSLWAGDTDTQYF.

The rearrangement joins TRBV10-2 to TRBJ2-4; D is perhaps TRBD1 (6 bases). CDR1 WSHSY and CDR2 SAAADI come from the germline V gene. Trimming left V 6 bases short and J 5 bases short, with 11 bases between. The CDR3 spans 13 residues. CDR3 sequence reads: CASSEQGENIQYF. CDR3 nucleotides: TGCGCCAGCAGCGAACAGGGTGAAAACATTCAGTACTTC.

The chain links TRBV6-1 to TRBJ1-5, with 8 bases that match TRBD1. The CDR3 is made up of 16 amino acids. Germline V gene data show CDR1 as MNHNS and CDR2 as SASEGT. The V gene end was trimmed by 3 bases and the J gene end by 3 bases; junction bases not matched to a gene: 7. The CDR3 loop reads CASSDPGQGANQPQHF. CDR3 nucleotides: TGTGCCAGCAGTGACCCCGGGCAGGGGGCCAATCAGCCCCAGCATTTT.

J is TRBJ2-7 and V is TRBV12-3 or TRBV12-4; weak D call: TRBD2 (6 bases). The CDR3 is made up of 10 amino acids. V was shortened by 10 bases and J by 4 bases, with 8 bases between the two germline ends. Here the CDR3 reads CAIGGYEQYV. The CDR3 nucleotides read TGTGCCATCGGAGGGTACGAGCAGTACGTC.

The chain links TRBV7-9 to TRBJ2-4; no definite D call. This CDR3 is built from 15 residues. The ends were cut back, 5 bases at V and 0 bases at J, with 11 bases in the middle. Per germline, CDR1 SEHNR and CDR2 FQNEAQ (reference sequence). The CDR3 bases are TGTGCCAGCAGCGCAAAGGGTGTAGCCAAAAACATTCAGTACTTC. This translates into CASSAKGVAKNIQYF.

The rearrangement links TRBV5-1 to TRBJ1-4; D possibly corresponds to TRBD1 (6 bases). Between the trimmed V and J ends, which lost 5 bases and 8 bases, there was a span of 16 bases. Germline-derived CDR1 and CDR2 are SGHRS and YFSETQ. CDR3 length: 14 residues. The CDR3 spells CASSQADREEKLFF. CDR3 bases: TGCGCCAGCAGTCAGGCGGACAGAGAAGAAAAACTGTTTTTT.